The rows below give T cell receptor beta chains drawn from one sample of a study of cytomegalovirus exposure and HLA in healthy donors. Using immunoSEQ multiplex PCR, the repertoire was profiled, and TCRdb retains in-frame clones only, with some absent. The sample includes 150,000 to 170,000 clones, 65% to 75% of them seen just once. The sample was PBMCs. The source of these receptors is a man aged 18 to 30 in good health and CMV-seronegative. Both conserved end residues are part of each CDR3. A D gene is named only where the DNA matches it firmly. Clone size is stated in some rows and not others, as once, few, many or a class when expanded.

CDR3: CASNPGPTDTQYF
DNA: TGTGCCAGCAATCCAGGGCCAACAGATACGCAGTATTTT
D: NA
J: TRBJ2-3
size: once
V: TRBV7-2

CDR3: CASNTGTGETQYF
DNA: TGTGCCAGCAACACCGGGACAGGGGAGACCCAGTACTTC
D: TRBD1
J: TRBJ2-5
size: NA
V: TRBV7-9

CDR3: CASSVGQGNEKLFF
DNA: TGTGCCAGCAGCGTCGGACAGGGCAATGAAAAGCTGTTTTTT
D: TRBD1
J: TRBJ1-4
size: NA
V: TRBV7-6

CDR3: CASSPRGASDTQYF
DNA: TGTGCCAGCAGTCCGCGAGGCGCATCAGATACGCAGTATTTT
D: NA
J: TRBJ2-3
size: NA
V: TRBV9

CDR3: CASSLERYREETQYF
DNA: TGTGCCAGCAGCTTAGAACGGTATAGGGAGGAGACCCAGTACTTC
D: NA
J: TRBJ2-5
size: NA
V: TRBV7-9

CDR3: CAWISPRTNYGYTF
DNA: TGTGCCTGGATTTCGCCCAGGACTAACTATGGCTACACCTTC
D: NA
J: TRBJ1-2
size: once
V: TRBV30

CDR3: CASSPGGPHNEQFF
DNA: TGTGCCAGCAGCCCCGGGGGGCCCCACAATGAGCAGTTCTTC
D: NA
J: TRBJ2-1
size: NA
V: TRBV5-6

CDR3: CASTRSGPYNEQFF
DNA: TGTGCCAGTACAAGGAGCGGGCCATACAATGAGCAGTTCTTC
D: NA
J: TRBJ2-1
size: NA
V: TRBV19

CDR3: CASSDDSFYNSPLHF
DNA: TGTGCCAGCAGTGACGACAGCTTCTATAATTCACCCCTCCACTTT
D: NA
J: TRBJ1-6
size: NA
V: TRBV2

CDR3: CASSMTESSYNSPLHF
DNA: TGTGCCAGTAGTATGACAGAAAGCTCCTATAATTCACCCCTCCACTTT
D: NA
J: TRBJ1-6
size: few
V: TRBV19

CDR3: CASSSVAGIGGRTDTQYF
DNA: TGTGCCAGCAGCTCCGTGGCTGGAATCGGGGGGCGCACAGATACGCAGTATTTT
D: NA
J: TRBJ2-3
size: NA
V: TRBV7-6

CDR3: CASSQGFYGYTF
DNA: TGTGCCAGCAGCCAGGGATTCTATGGCTACACCTTC
D: NA
J: TRBJ1-2
size: few
V: TRBV6-1

CDR3: CASSPAETGNEQFF
DNA: TGTGCCAGCTCACCGGCGGAAACAGGGAATGAGCAGTTCTTC
D: NA
J: TRBJ2-1
size: NA
V: TRBV18

CDR3: CASSQDSKYGYTF
DNA: TGTGCCAGCAGCCAGGACAGCAAGTATGGCTACACCTTC
D: NA
J: TRBJ1-2
size: NA
V: TRBV6-6

CDR3: CASNDRADSYNSPLHF
DNA: TGTGCCAGCAACGACAGGGCGGACTCCTATAATTCACCCCTCCACTTT
D: TRBD1
J: TRBJ1-6
size: once
V: TRBV2

CDR3: CASSPDRDSYEQYF
DNA: TGTGCCAGCAGCCCGGACAGGGATTCCTACGAGCAGTACTTC
D: TRBD1
J: TRBJ2-7
size: few
V: TRBV27

CDR3: CSAREGTEAFF
DNA: TGCAGTGCTCGCGAGGGCACTGAAGCTTTCTTT
D: NA
J: TRBJ1-1
size: NA
V: TRBV20-1

CDR3: CASRKGANGELFF
DNA: TGTGCCAGTAGGAAGGGGGCGAACGGGGAGCTGTTTTTT
D: TRBD1
J: TRBJ2-2
size: NA
V: TRBV19

CDR3: CASSLVPGTEAFF
DNA: TGCGCCAGCAGCTTGGTCCCCGGGACTGAAGCTTTCTTT
D: NA
J: TRBJ1-1
size: few
V: TRBV5-1

CDR3: CASSFTRVNTEAFF
DNA: TGTGCCAGCAGTTTCACCCGGGTTAACACTGAAGCTTTCTTT
D: NA
J: TRBJ1-1
size: NA
V: TRBV28

CDR3: CSAGPSSYEQYF
DNA: TGCAGCGCTGGCCCCAGCTCCTACGAGCAGTACTTC
D: NA
J: TRBJ2-7
size: NA
V: TRBV29-1

CDR3: CSVEDIRAGGPGELFF
DNA: TGCAGCGTTGAAGATATTAGGGCAGGGGGACCGGGGGAGCTGTTTTTT
D: TRBD1
J: TRBJ2-2
size: NA
V: TRBV29-1

CDR3: CASSEATGISGANVLTF
DNA: TGTGCCAGCAGTGAGGCCACAGGGATCTCTGGGGCCAACGTCCTGACTTTC
D: NA
J: TRBJ2-6
size: NA
V: TRBV2

CDR3: CASSSTGGNYGYTF
DNA: TGTGCCAGCAGTTCTACAGGGGGCAACTATGGCTACACCTTC
D: TRBD1
J: TRBJ1-2
size: once
V: TRBV28

CDR3: CASSMALGQANTEAFF
DNA: TGTGCCAGTAGTATGGCGCTGGGACAGGCGAACACTGAAGCTTTCTTT
D: TRBD1
J: TRBJ1-1
size: NA
V: TRBV19